The next 20 T cell receptor beta chains were all read from a single sample in a study of regulatory T cells in long-lasting Graves disease. The time point was: newly diagnosed GD, antithyroid drugs for less than 3 months. PBMC RNA served as the TCR library source. Arm-PCR with iRepertoire HTBI primers amplified the CDR3 regions for these TCR beta libraries. TCRdb re-derived calls from the multiplex PCR reads in MiXCR, one entry per CDR3 protein. Here the sample spans 400,000 to 500,000 distinct CDR3 sequences, about 15% being singletons. A further study also used this sample, focusing on T cells in Graves' hyperthyroidism and ophthalmopathy.

The starting material was peripheral blood mononuclear cells (PBMCs), obtained at new diagnosis, from a patient treated with antithyroid drugs. These TCRs come from a woman aged 25 to 39 with Graves disease.

This clonotype has just a few counts. This chain uses TRBV20-1 with TRBJ2-3, with 8 bases matching TRBD1. J was trimmed by 5 bases and V by 3 bases; bases with no gene match: 4. The CDR3 runs to 13 residues. Germline CDR1 reads DFQATT; CDR2 reads SNEGSKA (reference sequence). CDR3 in amino acids: CSARQGAKDTQYF. The CDR3, as DNA: TGCAGTGCTAGGCAGGGGGCTAAAGATACGCAGTATTTT.

This clonotype was seen many times. V and J are TRBV12-3 or TRBV12-4 and TRBJ2-3; the match to TRBD1 covers 7 bases. This CDR3 is 17 amino acids long. V shed 7 bases, J shed 5 bases, and the junction held 18 bases outside the gene matches. CDR3 in amino acids: CASTSGGQGEGRDTQYF. CDR3 nucleotide sequence: TGTGCCAGCACCTCAGGGGGTCAGGGAGAGGGGCGAGATACGCAGTATTTT.

This clonotype was picked up many times. The chain is built from TRBV19 and TRBJ1-1; TRBD1 might be the D (5 bases). Germline V gene sequence: CDR1 LNHDA, CDR2 SQIVND (reference sequence). V was shortened by 3 bases and J by 0 bases, with 11 bases between the two germline ends. The CDR3 contains 15 residues. The CDR3: CASSMGSGMNTEAFF. The CDR3 DNA reads TGTGCCAGTAGTATGGGATCAGGGATGAACACTGAAGCTTTCTTT.

This clonotype occurred a few times. The chain is built from TRBV6-4 and TRBJ1-2, with D maybe TRBD1 (5 bases). The ends were cut back, 5 bases at V and 2 bases at J, with 15 bases in the middle. The CDR3 is 15 residues long. The germline gives CDR1 MRHNA, CDR2 SNTAGT. CDR3 nucleotides: TGTGCCAGCAGTCCCAGGGAGGGGTCGAACTATGGCTACACCTTC. Translation: CASSPREGSNYGYTF.

At least ten counts were recorded for this clonotype. This chain connects TRBV24-1 to TRBJ2-1; 8 positions match TRBD1. CDR1 is KGHDR and CDR2 is SFDVKD in the germline V gene. CDR3 length: 16 amino acids. V gave up 0 bases and J gave up 7 bases; unmatched junction bases: 7. The DNA for the CDR3 is TGTGCCACCAGTGATTTGGGCGACAGGGGATGGAATGAGCAGTTCTTC. As protein: CATSDLGDRGWNEQFF.

There are a few counts of this clonotype. V usage is TRBV9 and J usage is TRBJ2-3, with D possibly matching TRBD2 (7 bases). CDR1 SGDLS and CDR2 YYNGEE come from the germline V gene. V was trimmed by 3 bases and J by 3 bases, leaving 20 bases between them. CDR3 size: 17 residues. The CDR3 loop reads CASSAYGGGGGTDTQYF. CDR3 sequence (DNA): TGTGCCAGCAGCGCATACGGCGGCGGGGGCGGGACAGATACGCAGTATTTT.

The V and J genes are TRBV19 and TRBJ2-5, with D uncertain. The V end was cut by 3 bases, the J end by 2 bases, with 16 bases between. Germline V gene data show CDR1 as LNHDA and CDR2 as SQIVND (reference sequence). This CDR3 has 16 residues. CDR3 bases: TGTGCCAGTAGTATCGCGCAGGCCCCTTCTCAAGAGACCCAGTACTTC. It is translated as CASSIAQAPSQETQYF.

This clonotype was recorded many times. This chain joins TRBV20-1 and TRBJ2-5, with D possibly being TRBD1 or TRBD2 (7 bases each). Germline values: CDR1 DFQATT, CDR2 SNEGSKA (reference sequence). CDR3 size: 15 residues. V lost 6 bases to trimming and J lost 4 bases, with 21 bases between them. The chain's CDR3 is CSATNRGGGAETQYF. Written as DNA, the CDR3 is TGCAGTGCAACCAACAGGGGAGGGGGGGCAGAGACCCAGTACTTC.

The chain combines TRBV10-2 with TRBJ2-1, with D possibly being TRBD2 (6 bases). CDR1 and CDR2 from the germline V gene are WSHSY and SAAADI. The CDR3 extends over 9 amino acids. Trimming removed 8 bases from V and 10 bases from J, with 6 bases in between. In DNA form, the CDR3 reads TGCGCCAGCGGGAGGGAGCAGTTCTTC. Protein: CASGREQFF.

This clonotype was recorded only once. This may come from a read error, since a much larger clone is one base off. The CDR3 DNA reads TGTGCCAGCAGTTACCGGCCCAGGGGCAATGAGCAGTTCTTC. Protein: CASSYRPRGNEQFF. This chain links TRBV6-2 or TRBV6-3 with TRBJ2-1; TRBD1 might be the D (6 bases). Germline V gene sequence: CDR1 MNHEY, CDR2 SVGEGT. The CDR3 consists of 14 residues. Trimming cost V 2 bases and J 6 bases, with 11 bases left between them.

V and J are TRBV2 and TRBJ2-7, with D possibly TRBD1 on 6 matching bases. The V end was cut by 4 bases, the J end by 2 bases, with 12 bases between. This CDR3 comprises 14 residues. Germline-derived CDR1 and CDR2 are SNHLY and FYNNEI. The DNA for the CDR3 is TGTGCCAGCAGTGTTTTGGGACAAACCTACGAGCAGTACTTC. It encodes CASSVLGQTYEQYF.

The chain combines TRBV6-1 with TRBJ1-6; D gene unclear. CDR1 is MNHNS, CDR2 SASEGT, per germline. The ends were cut back, 8 bases at V and 6 bases at J, with 17 bases in the middle. The CDR3 contains 15 residues. CDR3 protein: CASSPPGALNSPLHF. Written as DNA, the CDR3 is TGTGCCAGCTCCCCGCCGGGCGCCCTTAATTCACCCCTCCACTTT.

Only a few counts were recorded for this clonotype. CDR3 loop: CASSPRAAPYEQYF. For the CDR3, the DNA is TGTGCCAGCTCACCAAGGGCGGCACCCTACGAGCAGTACTTC. This chain connects TRBV18 to TRBJ2-7; D is uncertain. Germline V CDR1 and CDR2: KGHSH, LQKENI. V gave up 2 bases and J gave up 2 bases, with 10 bases separating them. The CDR3 is 14 amino acids.

This clonotype was found a few times. The rearrangement joins TRBV6-1 to TRBJ2-1; 10 bases map to TRBD2. This CDR3 has 16 residues. Germline trimming cut 1 base from V and 4 bases from J; bases unmatched to any gene: 4. Per germline, CDR1 MNHNS and CDR2 SASEGT. The CDR3 sequence: CASSEGGLARYNEQFF. The DNA for the CDR3 is TGTGCCAGCAGTGAAGGGGGACTAGCGAGATACAATGAGCAGTTCTTC.

This chain joins TRBV6-1 and TRBJ2-1; 10 bases are shared with TRBD2. Germline V gene lookup returns CDR1 MNHNS and CDR2 SASEGT. The trim removed 6 bases at V and 6 bases at J, leaving 11 bases unmatched. CDR3 length: 16 residues. CDR3 loop: CASSPSASGRSNEQFF. The CDR3, as DNA: TGTGCCAGCAGCCCATCCGCTAGCGGGAGAAGCAATGAGCAGTTCTTC.

This clonotype was counted only a few times. The V and J genes are TRBV9 and TRBJ1-4; D unclear. This CDR3 region has 15 residues. V shed 2 bases and J shed 8 bases, with 16 bases lying between them. CDR1 and CDR2 from the germline V gene are SGDLS and YYNGEE. In DNA, the CDR3 is TGTGCCAGCAGCGTCAACTCCCAAGGAGGGGAAAAACTGTTTTTT. The encoded protein is CASSVNSQGGEKLFF.

This clonotype was counted many times. CDR3 residues: CAWATPLRNTEAFF. CDR3 in DNA: TGTGCCTGGGCAACCCCCCTTCGGAACACTGAAGCTTTCTTT. The chain links TRBV30 to TRBJ1-1; unclear D gene. With 5 bases removed from V and 1 base from J, the gap between germline ends came to 14 bases. The CDR3 is 14 residues long. Germline loops: CDR1 GTSNPN, CDR2 SVGIG (reference sequence).

The chain uses TRBV12-3 or TRBV12-4 and TRBJ1-1; a possible D gene is TRBD1 (5 bases). The CDR3 length is 13 residues. The V end lost 4 bases, the J end lost 4 bases, and 10 bases lay between the germline ends. Here the CDR3 DNA reads TGTGCCAGCAGTTCGGGACTGAGCACTGAAGCTTTCTTT. It encodes CASSSGLSTEAFF.

This clonotype was counted many times. V and J are TRBV6-5 and TRBJ2-5, with TRBD1 matching over 7 bases. Per the germline V gene, CDR1 is MNHEY and CDR2 is SVGAGI. The CDR3 totals 15 residues. Trimming removed 0 bases from V and 5 bases from J; junction bases left unmatched: 6. The CDR3 spells CASSYSLLTGETQYF. CDR3 nucleotide sequence: TGTGCCAGCAGTTACTCCCTTTTGACAGGGGAGACCCAGTACTTC.

A few counts support this clonotype. The chain employs TRBV28 and TRBJ1-6; D unresolved. Trimming pared 6 bases from V and 6 bases from J, leaving 6 bases between. CDR3 length equals 12 residues. Germline V lookup: CDR1 MDHEN, CDR2 SYDVKM. CDR3 loop: CASRMANSPLHF. CDR3 DNA: TGTGCCAGCAGGATGGCTAATTCACCCCTCCACTTT.